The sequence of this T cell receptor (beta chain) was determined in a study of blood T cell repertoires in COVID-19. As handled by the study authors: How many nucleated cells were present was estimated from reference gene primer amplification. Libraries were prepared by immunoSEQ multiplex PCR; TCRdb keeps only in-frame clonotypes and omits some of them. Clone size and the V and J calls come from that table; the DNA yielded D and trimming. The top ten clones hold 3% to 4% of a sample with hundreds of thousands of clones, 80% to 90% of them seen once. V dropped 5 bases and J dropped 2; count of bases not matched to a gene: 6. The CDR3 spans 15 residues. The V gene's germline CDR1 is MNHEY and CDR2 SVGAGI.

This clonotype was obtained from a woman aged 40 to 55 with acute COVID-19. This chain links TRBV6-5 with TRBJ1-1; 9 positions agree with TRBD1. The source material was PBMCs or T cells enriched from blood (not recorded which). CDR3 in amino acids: CASSKQGAINTEAFF. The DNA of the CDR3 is TGTGCCAGCAGTAAACAGGGGGCGATAAACACTGAAGCTTTCTTT.